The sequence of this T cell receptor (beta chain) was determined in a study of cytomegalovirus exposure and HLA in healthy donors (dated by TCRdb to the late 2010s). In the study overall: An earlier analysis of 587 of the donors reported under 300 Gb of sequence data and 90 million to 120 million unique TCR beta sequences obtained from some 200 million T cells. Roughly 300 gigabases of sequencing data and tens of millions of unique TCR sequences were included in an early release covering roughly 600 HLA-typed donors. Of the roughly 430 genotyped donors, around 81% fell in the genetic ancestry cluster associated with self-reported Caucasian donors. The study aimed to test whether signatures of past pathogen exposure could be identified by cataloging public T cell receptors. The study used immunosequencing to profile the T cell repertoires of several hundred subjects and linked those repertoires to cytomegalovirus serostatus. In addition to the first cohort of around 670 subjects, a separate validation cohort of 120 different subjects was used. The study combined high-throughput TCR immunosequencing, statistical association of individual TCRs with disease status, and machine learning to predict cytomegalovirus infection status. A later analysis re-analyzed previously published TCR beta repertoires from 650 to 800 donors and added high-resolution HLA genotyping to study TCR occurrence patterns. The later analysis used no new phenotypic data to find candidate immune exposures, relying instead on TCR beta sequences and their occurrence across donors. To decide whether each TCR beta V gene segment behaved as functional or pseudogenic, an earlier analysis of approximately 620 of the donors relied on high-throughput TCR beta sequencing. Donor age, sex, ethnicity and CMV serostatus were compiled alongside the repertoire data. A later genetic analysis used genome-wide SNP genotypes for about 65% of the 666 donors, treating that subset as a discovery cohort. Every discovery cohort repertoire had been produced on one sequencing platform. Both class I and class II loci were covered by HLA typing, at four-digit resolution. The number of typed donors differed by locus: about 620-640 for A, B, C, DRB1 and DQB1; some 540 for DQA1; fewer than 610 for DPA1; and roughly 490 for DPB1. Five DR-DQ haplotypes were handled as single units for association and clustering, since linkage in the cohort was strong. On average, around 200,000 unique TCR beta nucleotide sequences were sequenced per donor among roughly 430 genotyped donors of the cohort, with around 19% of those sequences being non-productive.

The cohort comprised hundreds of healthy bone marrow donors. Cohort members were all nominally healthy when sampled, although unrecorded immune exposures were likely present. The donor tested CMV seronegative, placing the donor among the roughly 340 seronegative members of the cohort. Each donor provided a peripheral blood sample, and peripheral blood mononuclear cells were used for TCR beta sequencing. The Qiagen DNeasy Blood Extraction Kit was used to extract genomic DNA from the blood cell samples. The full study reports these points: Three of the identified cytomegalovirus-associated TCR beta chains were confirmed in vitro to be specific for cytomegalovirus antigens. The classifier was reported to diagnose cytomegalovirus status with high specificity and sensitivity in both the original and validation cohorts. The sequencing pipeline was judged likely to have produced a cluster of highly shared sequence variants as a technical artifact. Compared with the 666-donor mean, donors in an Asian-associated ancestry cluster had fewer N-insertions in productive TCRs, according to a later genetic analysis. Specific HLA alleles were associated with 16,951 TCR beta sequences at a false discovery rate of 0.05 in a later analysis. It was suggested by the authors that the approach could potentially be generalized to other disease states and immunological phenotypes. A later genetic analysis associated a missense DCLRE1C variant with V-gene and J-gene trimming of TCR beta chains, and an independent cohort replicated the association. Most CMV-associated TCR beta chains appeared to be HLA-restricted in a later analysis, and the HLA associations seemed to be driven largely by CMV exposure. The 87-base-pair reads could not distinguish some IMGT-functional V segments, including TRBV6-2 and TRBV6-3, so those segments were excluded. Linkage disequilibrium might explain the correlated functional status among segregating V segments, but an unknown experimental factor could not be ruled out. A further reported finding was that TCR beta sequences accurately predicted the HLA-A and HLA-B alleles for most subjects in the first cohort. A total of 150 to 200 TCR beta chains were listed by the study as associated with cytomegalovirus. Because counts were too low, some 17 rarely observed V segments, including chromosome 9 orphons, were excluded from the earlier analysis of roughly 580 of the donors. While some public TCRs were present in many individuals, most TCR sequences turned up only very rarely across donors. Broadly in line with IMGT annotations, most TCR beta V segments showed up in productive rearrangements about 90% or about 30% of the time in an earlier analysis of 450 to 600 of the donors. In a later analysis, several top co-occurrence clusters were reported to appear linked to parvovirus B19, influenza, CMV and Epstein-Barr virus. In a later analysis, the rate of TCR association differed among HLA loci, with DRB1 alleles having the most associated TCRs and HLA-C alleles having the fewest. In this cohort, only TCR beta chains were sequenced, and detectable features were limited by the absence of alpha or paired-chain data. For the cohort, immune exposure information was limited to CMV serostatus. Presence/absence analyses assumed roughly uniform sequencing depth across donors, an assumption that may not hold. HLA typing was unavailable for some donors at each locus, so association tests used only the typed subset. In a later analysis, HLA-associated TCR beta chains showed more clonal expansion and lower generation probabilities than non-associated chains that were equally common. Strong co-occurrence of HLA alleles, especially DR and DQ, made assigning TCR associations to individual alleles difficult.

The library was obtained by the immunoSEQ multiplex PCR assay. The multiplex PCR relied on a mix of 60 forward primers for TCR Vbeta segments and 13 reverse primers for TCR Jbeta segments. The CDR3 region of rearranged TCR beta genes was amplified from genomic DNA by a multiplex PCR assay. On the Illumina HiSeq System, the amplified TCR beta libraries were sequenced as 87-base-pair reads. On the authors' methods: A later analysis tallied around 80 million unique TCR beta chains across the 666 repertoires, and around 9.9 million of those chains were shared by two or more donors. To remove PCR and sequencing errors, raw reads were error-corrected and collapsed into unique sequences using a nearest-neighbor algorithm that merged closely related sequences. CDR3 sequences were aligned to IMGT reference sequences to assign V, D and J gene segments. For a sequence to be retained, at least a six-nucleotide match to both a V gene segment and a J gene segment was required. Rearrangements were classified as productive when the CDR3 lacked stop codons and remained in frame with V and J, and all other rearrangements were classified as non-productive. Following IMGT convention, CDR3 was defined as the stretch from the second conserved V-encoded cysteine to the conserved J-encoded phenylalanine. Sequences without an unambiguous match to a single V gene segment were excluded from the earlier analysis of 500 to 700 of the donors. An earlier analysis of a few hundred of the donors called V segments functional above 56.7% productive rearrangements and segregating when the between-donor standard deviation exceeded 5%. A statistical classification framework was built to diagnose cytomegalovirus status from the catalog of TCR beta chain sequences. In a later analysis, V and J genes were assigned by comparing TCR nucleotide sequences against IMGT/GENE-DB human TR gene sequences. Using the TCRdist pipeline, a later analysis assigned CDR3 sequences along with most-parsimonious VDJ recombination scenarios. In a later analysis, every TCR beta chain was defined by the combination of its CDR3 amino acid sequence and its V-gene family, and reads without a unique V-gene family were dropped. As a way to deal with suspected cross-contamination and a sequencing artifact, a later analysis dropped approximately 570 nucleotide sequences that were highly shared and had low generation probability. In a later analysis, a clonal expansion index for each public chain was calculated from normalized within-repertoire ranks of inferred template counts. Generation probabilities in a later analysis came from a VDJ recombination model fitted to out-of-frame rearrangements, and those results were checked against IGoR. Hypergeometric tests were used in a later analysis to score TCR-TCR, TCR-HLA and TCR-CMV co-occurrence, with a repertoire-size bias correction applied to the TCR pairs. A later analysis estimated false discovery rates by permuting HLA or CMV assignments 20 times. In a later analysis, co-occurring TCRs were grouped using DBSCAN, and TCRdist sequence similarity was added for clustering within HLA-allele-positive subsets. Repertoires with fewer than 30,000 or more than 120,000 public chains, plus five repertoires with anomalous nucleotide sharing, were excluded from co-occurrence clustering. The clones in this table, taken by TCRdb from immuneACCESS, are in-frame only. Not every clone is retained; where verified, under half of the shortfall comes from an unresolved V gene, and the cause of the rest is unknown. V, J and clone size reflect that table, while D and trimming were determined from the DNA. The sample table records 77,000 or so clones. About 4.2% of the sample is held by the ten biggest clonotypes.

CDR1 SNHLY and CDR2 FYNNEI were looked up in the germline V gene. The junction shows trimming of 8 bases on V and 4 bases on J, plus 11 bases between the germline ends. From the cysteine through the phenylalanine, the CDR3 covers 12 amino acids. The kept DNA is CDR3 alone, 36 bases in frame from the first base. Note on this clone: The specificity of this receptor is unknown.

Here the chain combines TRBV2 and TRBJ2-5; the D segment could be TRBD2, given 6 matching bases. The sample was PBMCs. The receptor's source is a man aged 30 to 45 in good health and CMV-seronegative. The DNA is TGTGCCAGCGCAGGGACTCGAGAGACCCAGTACTTC. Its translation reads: CASAGTRETQYF.